Listed below are T cell receptor beta chains from one sample, sequenced in a study of blood T cell repertoires in COVID-19. Here immunoSEQ multiplex PCR was the method, and the copy in TCRdb shows in-frame clones only, minus some. The sample shows some 140,000 clones, roughly three quarters of them seen only once. Specimen: peripheral blood. Receptors originate from an elderly man with acute or convalescent COVID-19. Both conserved end residues are part of each CDR3.

V gene: TRBV12-3/TRBV12-4; CDR3 protein: CASSPAQGGGYTF
V gene: TRBV7-2; CDR3 protein: CASSLLGAGGYTF
V gene: TRBV7-8; CDR3 protein: CASTIRDTNTEAFF
V gene: TRBV6-2/TRBV6-3; CDR3 protein: CASSSGTGNYF
V gene: TRBV19; CDR3 protein: CASSSSGTGDDTQYF
V gene: TRBV3-1/TRBV3-2; CDR3 protein: CASSQATNSPLHF
V gene: TRBV28; CDR3 protein: CASSSAIAKNIQYF
V gene: TRBV2; CDR3 protein: CASRARTEGAYEQYF
V gene: TRBV19; CDR3 protein: CASSKGEGNSPLHF
V gene: TRBV12-3/TRBV12-4; CDR3 protein: CASSLAQNSPLHF
V gene: TRBV6-5; CDR3 protein: CASSYSGDFGYGYTF
V gene: TRBV6-2/TRBV6-3; CDR3 protein: CASNPLAGSTDTQYF
V gene: TRBV30; CDR3 protein: CAWQTGINYGYTF
V gene: TRBV9; CDR3 protein: CASSVGDFGEAFF
V gene: TRBV9; CDR3 protein: CASSVASRTSTDTQYF
V gene: TRBV10-3; CDR3 protein: CAISEVSGGEQYF
V gene: TRBV9; CDR3 protein: CASSVEGTGAGKQYF
V gene: TRBV6-5; CDR3 protein: CASSFPGQGAKNIQYF
V gene: TRBV28; CDR3 protein: CATTGGGRQETQYF
V gene: TRBV15; CDR3 protein: CATSRARTLNTGELFF
V gene: TRBV10-3; CDR3 protein: CAIRGLAGGHSYNEQFF
V gene: TRBV5-4; CDR3 protein: CASSLGTTGGRETQYF
V gene: TRBV6-5; CDR3 protein: CASTGRRENEKLFF
V gene: TRBV3-1/TRBV3-2; CDR3 protein: CASSLTWGDIQYF
V gene: TRBV4-1; CDR3 protein: CASNPGYGANVLTF
V gene: TRBV3-1/TRBV3-2; CDR3 protein: CASSQVLLRDSPLHF
V gene: TRBV2; CDR3 protein: CASSKGQGASGYTF
V gene: TRBV18; CDR3 protein: CASSPLRTDATNEKLFF
V gene: TRBV7-2; CDR3 protein: CASSNDLSPYNEQFF
V gene: TRBV5-6; CDR3 protein: CASSTSNRVEETQYF
V gene: TRBV19; CDR3 protein: CASTAGTGGTGELFF
V gene: TRBV25-1; CDR3 protein: CASNVGIAGKDEQFF
V gene: TRBV6-1; CDR3 protein: CASSERDSYVGELFF
V gene: TRBV15; CDR3 protein: CATSFSLRSAIDYGYTF
V gene: TRBV3-1/TRBV3-2; CDR3 protein: CASSLRQSQETQYF
V gene: TRBV6-2/TRBV6-3; CDR3 protein: CASTPEGLGLDTEAFF
V gene: TRBV7-2; CDR3 protein: CASSWDRRLNTEAFF
V gene: TRBV9; CDR3 protein: CASSVGAGGSYEQYF
V gene: TRBV12-3/TRBV12-4; CDR3 protein: CASSSYSNQPQHF
V gene: TRBV28; CDR3 protein: CASIPGTERLQYF
V gene: TRBV25-1; CDR3 protein: CASRATGSSGNTIYF
V gene: TRBV15; CDR3 protein: CATSRDSQGSYEQYF
V gene: TRBV2; CDR3 protein: CASSGQGMNTGELFF
V gene: TRBV11-2; CDR3 protein: CASSLDGQLERETQYF
V gene: TRBV6-5; CDR3 protein: CASSYQTVRGNTIYF
V gene: TRBV5-1; CDR3 protein: CASSPTDRDTYEQYF
V gene: TRBV5-1; CDR3 protein: CASSSGTGTYEQYF
V gene: TRBV19; CDR3 protein: CASSSRSAYEQFF